This is a list of T cell receptor beta chains from one sample in a study of cytomegalovirus exposure and HLA in healthy donors. Profiled with immunoSEQ multiplex PCR; TCRdb holds only in-frame clones, not every one. The repertoire has 100,000 to 150,000 clones, approximately 78% of them found once; the top ten carry approximately 2.6%. Sequenced sample: PBMCs. These receptors were collected from a human donor in good health. The conserved cysteine and the conserved F or W are not part of the CDR3 here. Clone size is not always given. Where it is, it says once, few, many or a class for expanded clones.

J gene: TRBJ2-1; clone size: .; V gene: TRBV30; CDR3 protein: AWSGGGLGNEQF
J gene: TRBJ2-5; clone size: .; V gene: TRBV9; CDR3 protein: ASSVDPSGGALETQY
J gene: TRBJ2-7; clone size: .; V gene: TRBV28; CDR3 protein: ASSSYSGSFHEQY
J gene: TRBJ1-1; clone size: many; V gene: TRBV7-9; CDR3 protein: ASSPRTGGAGRAF
J gene: TRBJ2-7; clone size: .; V gene: TRBV27; CDR3 protein: ASKAGNSYEQY
J gene: TRBJ2-7; clone size: .; V gene: TRBV27; CDR3 protein: ASSLHSLAGGFYEQY
J gene: TRBJ1-2; clone size: .; V gene: TRBV5-1; CDR3 protein: ASSLTALYGYT
J gene: TRBJ1-2; clone size: few; V gene: TRBV30; CDR3 protein: AWSVLYGYT
J gene: TRBJ2-7; clone size: .; V gene: TRBV11-1; CDR3 protein: ASSLLDRGSYEQY
J gene: TRBJ1-4; clone size: .; V gene: TRBV5-1; CDR3 protein: ASSPGTGREKLF
J gene: TRBJ2-1; clone size: .; V gene: TRBV5-6; CDR3 protein: ASSLSGRVQF
J gene: TRBJ2-4; clone size: once; V gene: TRBV19; CDR3 protein: ASSVRDIQY
J gene: TRBJ2-5; clone size: .; V gene: TRBV7-2; CDR3 protein: ASSRPLVGQETQY
J gene: TRBJ2-3; clone size: .; V gene: TRBV7-2; CDR3 protein: ASSRDGANVGTQY
J gene: TRBJ1-3; clone size: few; V gene: TRBV19; CDR3 protein: ASKEVDGFGNTIY
J gene: TRBJ2-1; clone size: .; V gene: TRBV5-1; CDR3 protein: ASSRTGGGLGEQF
J gene: TRBJ2-2; clone size: .; V gene: TRBV28; CDR3 protein: ASSLMASGSRGELF
J gene: TRBJ2-5; clone size: .; V gene: TRBV10-3; CDR3 protein: AISGEGSGVQETQY
J gene: TRBJ2-1; clone size: .; V gene: TRBV7-2; CDR3 protein: ASSLTGGLSYNEQF
J gene: TRBJ2-3; clone size: .; V gene: TRBV2; CDR3 protein: ASLEGLPTDTQY
J gene: TRBJ2-2; clone size: .; V gene: TRBV12-5; CDR3 protein: ASGLVRGLAGGPSPGELF
J gene: TRBJ2-2; clone size: .; V gene: TRBV10-3; CDR3 protein: AISDGVGGNTGELF
J gene: TRBJ2-4; clone size: few; V gene: TRBV5-1; CDR3 protein: ASSFGKSSGSVFAKNIQY
J gene: TRBJ2-1; clone size: few; V gene: TRBV11-1; CDR3 protein: ASSFPAGEYEQF
J gene: TRBJ1-6; clone size: .; V gene: TRBV6-5; CDR3 protein: ASSGPVYSPLH
J gene: TRBJ1-6; clone size: few; V gene: TRBV27; CDR3 protein: ASSLEPRSPLH
J gene: TRBJ1-1; clone size: .; V gene: TRBV30; CDR3 protein: AWSRWTGDSNTEAF
J gene: TRBJ1-2; clone size: .; V gene: TRBV6-5; CDR3 protein: ASSSYDRSHYGYT
J gene: TRBJ2-6; clone size: once; V gene: TRBV5-6; CDR3 protein: ASSLATAGANVLT
J gene: TRBJ2-4; clone size: .; V gene: TRBV19; CDR3 protein: ASSIDVRVNIQY
J gene: TRBJ2-1; clone size: .; V gene: TRBV4-3; CDR3 protein: ASSPYGGAVEQF
J gene: TRBJ1-5; clone size: .; V gene: TRBV28; CDR3 protein: ASSPTGQGKRNQPQH
J gene: TRBJ2-2; clone size: few; V gene: TRBV7-9; CDR3 protein: ASSLGGERGAELF
J gene: TRBJ2-7; clone size: .; V gene: TRBV30; CDR3 protein: AWSGHGTYEQY
J gene: TRBJ2-3; clone size: .; V gene: TRBV2; CDR3 protein: ASKTGGPTDTQY
J gene: TRBJ2-5; clone size: .; V gene: TRBV6-6; CDR3 protein: ASSYSPGGQETQY
J gene: TRBJ1-5; clone size: .; V gene: TRBV19; CDR3 protein: ASSVTGGNQPQH
J gene: TRBJ1-5; clone size: .; V gene: TRBV30; CDR3 protein: AWSMGQGYGPQH
J gene: TRBJ2-7; clone size: few; V gene: TRBV10-2; CDR3 protein: ASSERGGGGSAYEQY
J gene: TRBJ2-4; clone size: .; V gene: TRBV27; CDR3 protein: ASSLFGGGRLAKNIQY
J gene: TRBJ2-7; clone size: .; V gene: TRBV30; CDR3 protein: AWSPEGVAGAFYEQY